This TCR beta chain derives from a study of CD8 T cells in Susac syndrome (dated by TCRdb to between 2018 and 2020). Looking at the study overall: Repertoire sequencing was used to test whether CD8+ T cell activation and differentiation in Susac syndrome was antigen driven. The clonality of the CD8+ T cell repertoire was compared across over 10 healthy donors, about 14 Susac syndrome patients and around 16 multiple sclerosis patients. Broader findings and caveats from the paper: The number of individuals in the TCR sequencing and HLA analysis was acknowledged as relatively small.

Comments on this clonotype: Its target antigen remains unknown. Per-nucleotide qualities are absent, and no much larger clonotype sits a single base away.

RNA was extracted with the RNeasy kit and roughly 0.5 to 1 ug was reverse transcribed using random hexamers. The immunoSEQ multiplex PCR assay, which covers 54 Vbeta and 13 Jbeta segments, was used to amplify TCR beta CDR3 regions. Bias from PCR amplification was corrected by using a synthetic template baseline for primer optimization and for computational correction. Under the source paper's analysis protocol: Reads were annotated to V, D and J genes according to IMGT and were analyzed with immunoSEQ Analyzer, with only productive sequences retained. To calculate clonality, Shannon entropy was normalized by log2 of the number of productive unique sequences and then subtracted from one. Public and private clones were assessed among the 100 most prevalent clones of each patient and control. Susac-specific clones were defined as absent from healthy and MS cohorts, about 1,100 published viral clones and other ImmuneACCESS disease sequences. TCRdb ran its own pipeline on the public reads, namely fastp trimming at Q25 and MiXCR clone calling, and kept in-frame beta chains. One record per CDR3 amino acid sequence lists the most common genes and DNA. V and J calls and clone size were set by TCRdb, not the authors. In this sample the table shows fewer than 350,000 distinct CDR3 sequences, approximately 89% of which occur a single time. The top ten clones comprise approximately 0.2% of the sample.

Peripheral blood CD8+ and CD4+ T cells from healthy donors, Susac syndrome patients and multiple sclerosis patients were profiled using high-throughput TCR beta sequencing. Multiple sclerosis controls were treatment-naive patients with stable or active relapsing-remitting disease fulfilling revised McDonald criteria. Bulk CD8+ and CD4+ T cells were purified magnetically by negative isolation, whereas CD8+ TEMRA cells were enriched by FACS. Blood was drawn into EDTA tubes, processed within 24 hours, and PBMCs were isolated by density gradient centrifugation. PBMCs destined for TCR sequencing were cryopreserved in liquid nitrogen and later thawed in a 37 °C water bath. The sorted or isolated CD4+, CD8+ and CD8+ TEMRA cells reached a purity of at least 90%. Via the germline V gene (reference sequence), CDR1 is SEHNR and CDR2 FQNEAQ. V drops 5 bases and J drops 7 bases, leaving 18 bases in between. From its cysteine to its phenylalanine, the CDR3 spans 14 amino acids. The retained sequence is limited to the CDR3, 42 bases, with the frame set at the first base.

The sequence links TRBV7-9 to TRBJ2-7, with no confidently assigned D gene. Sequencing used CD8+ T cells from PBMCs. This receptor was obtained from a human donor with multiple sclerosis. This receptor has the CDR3 CASSDSGSYGEQYF. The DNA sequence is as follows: TGTGCCAGCAGCGACTCGGGCAGTTACGGGGAGCAGTACTTC.